These 24 T cell receptor beta chains came from one sample sequenced in a study of blood T cell repertoires in COVID-19. Assay: immunoSEQ multiplex PCR; the TCRdb copy retains only in-frame clones and omits some. The repertoire holds some 170,000 clones, with roughly 76% as singletons. Specimen: peripheral blood. These receptors were collected from a woman aged 35 to 49 with COVID-19, enrolled during active disease.

The chain combines TRBV28 with TRBJ1-2; no clear D gene. The CDR3 length is 13 residues. Looked up from germline, CDR1 is MDHEN and CDR2 is SYDVKM. V shed 7 bases and J shed 5 bases, with 14 bases lying between them. The CDR3 nucleotides read TGTGCCAGCAATAGGATAAGCGATTATGGCTACACCTTC. It specifies CASNRISDYGYTF.

The chain is built from TRBV10-3 and TRBJ1-4; D may be TRBD1 (5 bases). From germline, CDR1 is ENHRY and CDR2 SYGVKD. V lost 10 bases and J lost 14, with 23 bases in between. The CDR3 contains 13 residues. The CDR3 DNA follows: TGTGCCACCCGACGGGACTCTCCCTTGGGGCTGTTTTTT. It is translated as CATRRDSPLGLFF.

The rearrangement joins TRBV2 to TRBJ1-1; D gene unclear. Germline lookup yields CDR1 SNHLY and CDR2 FYNNEI. Trimming pared 6 bases from V and 1 base from J, leaving 6 bases between. CDR3 length equals 12 residues. This CDR3 reads CASRASNTEAFF. The DNA for the CDR3 is TGTGCCAGCAGGGCTTCGAACACTGAAGCTTTCTTT.

V and J are TRBV6-1 and TRBJ1-1; D is ambiguous. The germline V gene has CDR1 MNHNS and CDR2 SASEGT. The CDR3 has 13 residues. Trimming took off 0 bases at V and 7 bases at J, with 9 bases between the two ends. CDR3 loop: CASSEAGAVEAFF. The DNA of the CDR3 is TGTGCCAGCAGTGAAGCGGGCGCAGTTGAAGCTTTCTTT.

The chain is built from TRBV5-6 and TRBJ2-2, with TRBD1 matching 7 bases. V dropped 0 bases and J dropped 12; count of bases not matched to a gene: 11. Germline V gene sequence: CDR1 SGHDT, CDR2 YYEEEE. There are 15 residues in the CDR3. As DNA, the CDR3 is TGTGCCAGCAGCTTGGTCGATACCGGGACAGAAAAGCTGTTTTTT. Encoded protein: CASSLVDTGTEKLFF.

This clone is labeled as medium-sized. This chain links TRBV9 with TRBJ1-1, with 7 positions matching TRBD1. CDR1 SGDLS and CDR2 YYNGEE come from the germline V gene. The V segment lost 0 bases and the J segment 4 bases; nucleotides outside the gene matches: 15. The CDR3 is made up of 18 amino acids. The CDR3 reads CASSVGGSVDRSSTEAFF. The CDR3, as DNA: TGTGCCAGCAGCGTAGGCGGTAGTGTGGACAGGTCCAGCACTGAAGCTTTCTTT.

CDR3 coding DNA: TGTGCCAGCAGTTTTTCTAGGACAGGAGCCTACAATGAGCAGTTCTTC. As protein: CASSFSRTGAYNEQFF. V usage is TRBV27 and J usage is TRBJ2-1; TRBD1 aligns across 7 bases. Losses at the gene ends were 3 bases for V and 2 bases for J; bases not matched to a gene: 7. Germline values: CDR1 MNHEY, CDR2 SMNVEV (reference sequence). This CDR3 comprises 16 residues.

The chain is built from TRBV27 and TRBJ1-4; possible D gene TRBD1, 6 bases. The length of the CDR3 is 18 residues. Germline CDR1 MNHEY, CDR2 SMNVEV (reference sequence). V was cut by 3 bases and J by 14 bases, with 31 bases left in between. The chain's CDR3 is CASSFVMGQGPAFSLLFF. CDR3 in DNA: TGTGCCAGCAGTTTCGTTATGGGTCAGGGGCCTGCTTTTAGTTTGCTGTTTTTT.

In its sample, this clone was seen many times. J is TRBJ1-1 and V is TRBV30; weak D call: TRBD1 (6 bases). Per germline, CDR1 GTSNPN and CDR2 SVGIG (reference sequence). CDR3 length equals 11 residues. The V end lost 2 bases, the J end lost 11 bases, and 12 bases lay between the germline ends. This CDR3 reads CAWSSTGLAFF. The CDR3 DNA is TGTGCCTGGAGTTCGACAGGCCTCGCTTTCTTT.

This clone occurred once. The chain links TRBV24-1 to TRBJ2-3; possibly TRBD1 for D (5 bases). The germline V and J ends were trimmed by 4 bases and 4 bases, with 8 bases remaining between them. There are 13 residues in the CDR3. Germline values: CDR1 KGHDR, CDR2 SFDVKD. The CDR3 region has the DNA TGTGCCACCAGTGAGGCAGGGTCAGATACGCAGTATTTT. Protein product: CATSEAGSDTQYF.

V is TRBV7-9 and J is TRBJ1-2; possibly TRBD1 for D (5 bases). This CDR3 has 13 residues. Germline CDR1 SEHNR, CDR2 FQNEAQ (reference sequence). V was trimmed by 5 bases and J by 3 bases, leaving 10 bases between them. The CDR3 sequence is CASSPQEHYGYTF. The CDR3 DNA sequence: TGTGCCAGCAGCCCACAGGAGCACTATGGCTACACCTTC.

The chain is built from TRBV28 and TRBJ1-3; D gene ambiguous. CDR3 length: 14 amino acids. V was clipped by 6 bases and J by 1 base, with 10 bases between them. Germline V lookup: CDR1 MDHEN, CDR2 SYDVKM. DNA of the CDR3: TGTGCCAGCAGCCGAGGGATTTCTGGAAACACCATATATTTT. Its translation: CASSRGISGNTIYF.

The V and J genes are TRBV27 and TRBJ1-4; D might be TRBD1 (5 bases). V was pared by 7 bases and J by 7 bases, with 13 bases between. The CDR3 totals 13 residues. Germline V gene lookup returns CDR1 MNHEY and CDR2 SMNVEV (reference sequence). CDR3 DNA sequence: TGTGCCAGCAAAGGGACTACGCGTGAAAAACTGTTTTTT. Its translation is CASKGTTREKLFF. Full variable domain (outside the CDR3, taken from reference TRBV27 and TRBJ1-4): EAQVTQNPRYLITVTGKKLTVTCSQNMNHEYMSWYRQDPGLGLRQIYYSMNVEVTDKGDVPEGYKVSRKEKRNFPLILESPSPNQTSLYFCASKGTTREKLFFGSGTQLSVL.

The rearrangement links TRBV10-1 to TRBJ2-1, with TRBD2 matching over 7 bases. CDR1 and CDR2 from the germline V gene are WNHNN and SYGVQD (reference sequence). Losses at the gene ends were 4 bases for V and 9 bases for J; bases not matched to a gene: 3. CDR3 length: 12 residues. The CDR3 spells CASSVGEGEQFF. The CDR3 DNA follows: TGCGCCAGCAGTGTCGGGGAGGGTGAGCAGTTCTTC.

This chain joins TRBV7-8 and TRBJ2-2; D might be TRBD2 (6 bases). CDR3 length: 16 amino acids. Per the germline V gene, CDR1 is SGHVS and CDR2 is FQNEAQ. V was cut by 8 bases and J by 3 bases, with 19 bases left in between. CDR3 nucleotides: TGTGCCAGCTCCTTCCCGGGGGAGGTAGACACCGGGGAGCTGTTTTTT. It encodes CASSFPGEVDTGELFF.

This clone was observed a single time. This sequence joins TRBV5-1 and TRBJ2-1; 7 nucleotides match TRBD2. The germline V gene encodes CDR1 SGHRS and CDR2 YFSETQ. This CDR3 spans 15 amino acids. V lost 0 bases to trimming and J lost 7 bases; unmatched junction nucleotides: 7. The CDR3 region has the DNA TGCGCCAGCAGCTTGGCCGGCGGGAGATCAAATGAGCAGTTCTTC. Residues: CASSLAGGRSNEQFF.

The chain carries TRBV13 and TRBJ2-3, with D maybe TRBD2 (6 bases). Germline-derived CDR1 and CDR2 are PRHDT and FYEKMQ (reference sequence). The CDR3 has 12 amino acids. Trimming took off 3 bases at V and 6 bases at J, with 7 bases between the two ends. The CDR3 nucleotides are TGTGCCAGCAGCTTCGCGGGGGATACGCAGTATTTT. Translation gives CASSFAGDTQYF.

V is TRBV28 and J is TRBJ2-5; D remains ambiguous. Germline V CDR1 and CDR2: MDHEN, SYDVKM. CDR3 size: 10 residues. Trimming took off 5 bases at V and 4 bases at J, with 2 bases between the two ends. The CDR3 nucleotides are TGTGCCAGCAGTCGAGAGACCCAGTACTTC. Translated, it gives CASSRETQYF.

The rearrangement links TRBV18 to TRBJ1-1; TRBD1 agrees at 8 bases. Germline V gene lookup returns CDR1 KGHSH and CDR2 LQKENI. This CDR3 is 14 amino acids long. Trimming cost V 5 bases and J 3 bases; bases outside gene matches: 5. Here the CDR3 DNA reads TGTGCCAGCTCAAGGCAGGGGGCGGACACTGAAGCTTTCTTT. It encodes CASSRQGADTEAFF.

The J gene is TRBJ2-5, the V gene TRBV12-3 or TRBV12-4; D unclear. V shed 3 bases and J shed 2 bases, with 7 bases lying between them. The CDR3 consists of 13 residues. The CDR3 loop is CASSFVTQETQYF. For the CDR3, the DNA is TGTGCCAGCAGTTTTGTGACTCAAGAGACCCAGTACTTC.

This chain uses TRBV3-1 (or the pseudogene TRBV3-2) with TRBJ1-5, with 10 bases lining up with TRBD1. Germline CDR1 and CDR2: LGHDT and YNNKEL (reference sequence). The CDR3 has 20 amino acids. The V segment lost 0 bases and the J segment 1 base; nucleotides outside the gene matches: 12. The CDR3 region is CASSQDFPRGTGDSNQPQHF. The CDR3 nucleotides are TGTGCCAGCAGCCAAGATTTCCCTAGGGGGACAGGGGACAGCAATCAGCCCCAGCATTTT.

V is TRBV7-2 and J is TRBJ2-4; maybe TRBD1 (5 bases). Germline values: CDR1 SGHTA, CDR2 FQGNSA. V gave up 2 bases and J gave up 1 base, with 15 bases separating them. The CDR3 runs to 17 residues. The CDR3 coding sequence is TGTGCCAGCAGCTTACGTGTACAGGCTGGGGCCAAAAACATTCAGTACTTC. This gives the protein CASSLRVQAGAKNIQYF.

The chain has TRBV2 and TRBJ2-7; a weak D match, TRBD1 (6 bases). The CDR3 is made up of 12 amino acids. Between the trimmed V and J ends, which lost 7 bases and 6 bases, there was a span of 13 bases. Germline values: CDR1 SNHLY, CDR2 FYNNEI. This CDR3 reads CASTGRGGEQYF. CDR3 coding DNA: TGTGCCAGCACTGGGAGAGGGGGCGAGCAGTACTTC.

This chain links TRBV12-2 with TRBJ2-1; the D call in the table, TRBD1, was not verified against the DNA. TRBV12-2 is assigned pseudogene status. This CDR3 comprises 13 residues. CDR3 sequence reads: CASRLWLSNEQFF. CDR3 DNA sequence: TGTGCAAGTCGCTTATGGCTGTCCAATGAGCAGTTCTTC.